The 29 T cell receptor beta chains in this list originate from one sample, sequenced in a study of control samples from healthy donors and cancer patients. Profiling relied on immunoSEQ multiplex PCR, and the TCRdb table lists in-frame clones only, not all of them. The table shows under 450,000 clones, with approximately 90% occurring only once. The material sequenced was PBMCs. The receptors come from a man aged 40-49 years with head and neck cancer.

The sample holds a few counts of this clone. The chain employs TRBV7-2 and TRBJ2-3; D remains unclear. V dropped 5 bases and J dropped 0 bases, with 6 bases sitting between them. The CDR3 runs to 13 residues. Looked up from germline, CDR1 is SGHTA and CDR2 is FQGNSA. The CDR3 DNA reads as TGTGCCAGCAGCCATCCGAGCACAGATACGCAGTATTTT. It encodes CASSHPSTDTQYF.

The CDR3 bases are TGTGCCAGCAGTTCAAGGGTTCAGGGCACTGAAGCTTTCTTT. Encoded protein: CASSSRVQGTEAFF. J is TRBJ1-1 and V is TRBV27, with D possibly TRBD1 on 5 matching bases. This CDR3 has 14 amino acids. V was pared by 4 bases and J by 4 bases, with 13 bases between. Germline V CDR1 and CDR2: MNHEY, SMNVEV (reference sequence).

This clone was seen only once. V usage is TRBV7-3 and J usage is TRBJ2-3; a possible D gene is TRBD2 (6 bases). Germline values: CDR1 SGHTA, CDR2 FQGTGA. Trimming shortened V by 2 bases and J by 6 bases, and 18 bases separated the two germline ends. CDR3 size: 16 residues. The CDR3 nucleotides are TGTGCCAGCAGCTTACGACGCGGGGCCGGGACCGATACGCAGTATTTT. Residues: CASSLRRGAGTDTQYF.

This clone was observed a handful of times. J is TRBJ1-4 and V is TRBV6-5, with D perhaps matching TRBD1 (6 bases). The CDR3 extends over 14 amino acids. Between the trimmed V and J ends, which lost 6 bases and 8 bases, there was a span of 16 bases. Per germline, CDR1 MNHEY and CDR2 SVGAGI. The CDR3 loop reads CASRRGGEGEKLFF. In DNA form, the CDR3 reads TGTGCCAGCAGACGTGGGGGCGAAGGAGAAAAACTGTTTTTT.

CDR3 amino acids: CASRARTSGGYNEQFF. The CDR3 DNA is TGTGCCAGCAGGGCTAGAACTAGCGGGGGTTACAATGAGCAGTTCTTC. The chain recombines TRBV2 with TRBJ2-1; the match to TRBD2 covers 11 bases. Germline V CDR1 and CDR2: SNHLY, FYNNEI. This CDR3 region has 16 residues. The J segment lost 4 bases and the V segment lost 6 bases, leaving 8 bases of the junction unmatched.

This chain joins TRBV12-3 or TRBV12-4 and TRBJ1-1; no clear D. The CDR3 is made up of 13 amino acids. Trimming removed 6 bases at V and 3 bases at J, with 11 bases between. As DNA, the CDR3 is TGTGCCAGCAGCCCGTCTGGGGACACTGAAGCTTTCTTT. Translated: CASSPSGDTEAFF.

This rearrangement joins TRBV12-3 or TRBV12-4 to TRBJ2-7; D possibly corresponds to TRBD2 (5 bases). This CDR3 has 12 amino acids. Trimming removed 6 bases from V and 6 bases from J, with 12 bases in between. The CDR3 DNA follows: TGTGCCAGCAGACTAGACTACTCCGAGCAGTACTTC. Encoded protein: CASRLDYSEQYF.

The chain recombines TRBV7-2 with TRBJ2-4; TRBD2 aligns across 9 bases. V was pared by 2 bases and J by 8 bases, with 16 bases of the junction left unmatched. Germline V gene lookup returns CDR1 SGHTA and CDR2 FQGNSA. This CDR3 comprises 18 residues. CDR3: CASSLRGSGSAMLYIQYF. In nucleotides, the CDR3 is TGTGCCAGCAGCTTACGAGGTAGCGGGAGCGCTATGTTATACATTCAGTACTTC.

The CDR3 protein is CASSLALSGEYSNQPQHF. DNA for the CDR3: TGTGCCAGCAGCTTAGCGCTAAGTGGAGAGTATAGCAATCAGCCCCAGCATTTT. V gene TRBV7-8 combines with J gene TRBJ1-5; unclear D gene. Between the trimmed V and J ends, which lost 0 bases and 0 bases, there was a span of 15 bases. CDR1 SGHVS and CDR2 FQNEAQ come from the germline V gene. The CDR3 is 18 residues long.

The chain couples TRBV11-2 to TRBJ2-7; perhaps TRBD2 as D (5 bases). V lost 1 base and J 3 bases, leaving 10 bases between the germline ends. CDR1 is SGHAT and CDR2 is FQNNGV in the germline V gene. The length of the CDR3 is 14 residues. CDR3 region: CASSLGAADYEQYF. The CDR3 nucleotides are TGTGCCAGCAGCTTAGGAGCGGCAGACTACGAGCAGTACTTC.

The chain joins TRBV6-5 to TRBJ1-4; D uncertain. Trimming stripped 6 bases from V and 0 bases from J, with 5 bases between. CDR3 length equals 13 residues. CDR1 is MNHEY and CDR2 is SVGAGI in the germline V gene. CDR3 amino acids: CASSWTTNEKLFF. The CDR3 DNA sequence: TGTGCCAGCAGCTGGACAACTAATGAAAAACTGTTTTTT.

The chain employs TRBV7-9 and TRBJ2-7; TRBD2 might be the D (6 bases). This CDR3 contains 15 residues. Germline CDR1 is SEHNR and CDR2 is FQNEAQ (reference sequence). Trimming removed 5 bases from V and 5 bases from J, with 19 bases in between. The CDR3 here is CASSPSSPGSHEQYF. The CDR3, as DNA: TGTGCCAGCAGCCCAAGCAGCCCCGGGAGCCACGAGCAGTACTTC.

The chain combines TRBV3-1 (or the pseudogene TRBV3-2) with TRBJ1-4; unclear D gene. Germline assignment: CDR1 LGHDT and CDR2 YNNKEL (reference sequence). V gave up 0 bases and J gave up 8 bases, with 19 bases separating them. This CDR3 comprises 17 residues. CDR3 sequence: CASSQDWVGPLGEKLFF. CDR3 DNA sequence: TGTGCCAGCAGCCAAGATTGGGTAGGCCCTCTCGGGGAAAAACTGTTTTTT.

J is TRBJ2-7 and V is TRBV4-1; D might be TRBD1 (6 bases). Deletions cut 2 bases from V and 9 bases from J, with 17 bases between. Germline CDR1 is MGHRA and CDR2 is YSYEKL. This CDR3 contains 14 residues. This CDR3 is CASSQNRDLRGQYF. For the CDR3, the DNA is TGCGCCAGCAGCCAAAACAGGGATCTACGAGGGCAGTACTTC.

The genes are TRBV7-8 and TRBJ1-1; 9 bases align to TRBD1. The length of the CDR3 is 15 residues. V gave up 7 bases and J gave up 4 bases; unmatched junction bases: 10. Per the germline V gene, CDR1 is SGHVS and CDR2 is FQNEAQ. The CDR3 region is CASTAGLTGGTEAFF. CDR3 nucleotides: TGTGCCAGCACCGCCGGGTTGACAGGGGGCACTGAAGCTTTCTTT. Filled out from reference TRBV7-8 and TRBJ1-1, the complete variable domain reads GAGVSQSPRYKVAKRGQDVALRCDPISGHVSLFWYQQALGQGPEFLTYFQNEAQLDKSGLPSDRFFAERPEGSVSTLKIQRTQQEDSAVYLCASTAGLTGGTEAFFGQGTRLTVV.

The chain carries TRBV7-6 and TRBJ2-3; 9 bases are shared with TRBD1. Germline CDR1 and CDR2: SGHVS and FNYEAQ. The CDR3 is 17 amino acids. The junction had 7 bases not matched to a gene; V was cut back by 3 bases and J by 0 bases. The CDR3 DNA reads as TGTGCCAGCAGCTTGACTGGGACAGGGAGGAGCACAGATACGCAGTATTTT. Translating it yields CASSLTGTGRSTDTQYF.

This chain uses TRBV19 with TRBJ1-2; D unclear. The CDR3 totals 16 residues. Trimming shortened V by 5 bases and J by 3 bases, and 19 bases separated the two germline ends. Germline V gene lookup returns CDR1 LNHDA and CDR2 SQIVND (reference sequence). The CDR3 nucleotides read TGTGCCAGTAGTCCTAGCTACCCAGGAGGCTACTATGGCTACACCTTC. It yields the protein CASSPSYPGGYYGYTF.

As regards this clone: One junction end does not reproduce the germline sequence, and a read error may be involved. The rearrangement joins TRBV19 to TRBJ2-1, with 8 bases fitting TRBD2. CDR1 is LNHDA, CDR2 SQIVND, per germline (reference sequence). The CDR3 spans 16 residues. The CDR3 region has the DNA TGTGCCAGTAGTATAGATGCGGGGGGCGGTTACAATGGGCAGTTCTTC. Its translation is CASSIDAGGGYNGQFF.

The rearrangement joins TRBV3-1 (or the pseudogene TRBV3-2) to TRBJ2-1; TRBD2 might be the D (6 bases). Trimming pared 4 bases from V and 4 bases from J, leaving 11 bases between. Germline V gives CDR1 LGHDT, CDR2 YNNKEL (reference sequence). This CDR3 is 14 amino acids long. The CDR3 sequence: CASSRGDFYNEQFF. DNA for the CDR3: TGTGCCAGCAGCCGGGGGGACTTTTACAATGAGCAGTTCTTC.

The chain has TRBV19 and TRBJ2-7; 9 bases match TRBD1. The CDR3 has 12 residues. CDR1 and CDR2 (germline): LNHDA, SQIVND (reference sequence). CDR3 nucleotide sequence: TGTGCAACCGGGACAGGGCTCTACGAGCAGTACTTC. Protein product: CATGTGLYEQYF.

V is TRBV4-1 and J is TRBJ1-2, with unresolved D. With 0 bases removed from V and 2 bases from J, the gap between germline ends came to 16 bases. Germline V gene lookup returns CDR1 MGHRA and CDR2 YSYEKL. The CDR3 totals 17 residues. The CDR3 nucleotides read TGCGCCAGCAGCCAAGATGTGAGGGTTTGGGAAAACTATGGCTACACCTTC. It yields the protein CASSQDVRVWENYGYTF.

This chain joins TRBV3-1 (or the pseudogene TRBV3-2) and TRBJ2-7, with 7 bases matching TRBD2. Germline assignment: CDR1 LGHDT and CDR2 YNNKEL (reference sequence). This CDR3 contains 19 residues. J was trimmed by 3 bases and V by 0 bases; bases with no gene match: 17. CDR3: CASSQDERGLLVGIYEQYF. CDR3 sequence (DNA): TGTGCCAGCAGCCAAGATGAGCGGGGACTACTAGTTGGGATCTACGAGCAGTACTTC.

This chain uses TRBV7-3 with TRBJ2-7; 9 positions match TRBD1. Trimming took 5 bases from V and 4 from J; bases not matched to a gene: 3. The CDR3 length is 13 residues. Per germline, CDR1 SGHTA and CDR2 FQGTGA. DNA for the CDR3: TGTGCCAGCAGCCGGGACAGGGAATACGAGCAGTACTTC. Translating gives CASSRDREYEQYF.

The gene calls are TRBV28 and TRBJ1-5; D gene uncertain. This CDR3 comprises 16 residues. CDR1 is MDHEN, CDR2 SYDVKM, per germline. V was pared by 8 bases and J by 0 bases, with 17 bases between. The chain's CDR3 is CASVPSEGISNQPQHF. CDR3 bases: TGTGCCAGCGTGCCCTCGGAGGGAATTAGCAATCAGCCCCAGCATTTT.

This chain joins TRBV5-1 and TRBJ1-2; D is uncertain. The V and J ends lost 4 bases and 0 bases respectively, with 16 bases between them. The CDR3 spans 16 residues. Germline V gives CDR1 SGHRS, CDR2 YFSETQ. CDR3 DNA: TGCGCCAGCAGCCCGGACGGAACAGTCCCTAACTATGGCTACACCTTC. Translation: CASSPDGTVPNYGYTF. The variable domain in full, with the rest retrieved from reference TRBV5-1 and TRBJ1-2, is KAGVTQTPRYLIKTRGQQVTLSCSPISGHRSVSWYQQTPGQGLQFLFEYFSETQRNKGNFPGRFSGRQFSNSRSEMNVSTLELGDSALYLCASSPDGTVPNYGYTFGSGTRLTVV.

V gene TRBV15 combines with J gene TRBJ2-1; D is uncertain. Per the germline V gene, CDR1 is LNHNV and CDR2 is YYDKDF (reference sequence). The germline V and J ends were trimmed by 8 bases and 4 bases, with 9 bases remaining between them. The CDR3 sequence is 12 residues long. In nucleotides, the CDR3 is TGTGCCACCTCCAAATCGTACAATGAGCAGTTCTTC. It encodes CATSKSYNEQFF.

Here the CDR3 reads CASSSPSGLAGAIHYEQYF. The CDR3, as DNA: TGTGCCAGCAGCTCCCCCTCGGGACTAGCGGGGGCCATCCACTACGAGCAGTACTTC. The chain carries TRBV13 and TRBJ2-7; 14 bases are a match to TRBD2. The junction had 14 bases not matched to a gene; V was cut back by 4 bases and J by 3 bases. The CDR3 length is 19 residues. CDR1 and CDR2 from the germline V gene are PRHDT and FYEKMQ (reference sequence).

V and J are TRBV6-6 and TRBJ2-1; the D is unclear. Germline V gives CDR1 MNHNY, CDR2 SVGAGI (reference sequence). This CDR3 region has 12 residues. Trimming cost V 2 bases and J 7 bases, with 6 bases left between them. CDR3 bases: TGTGCCAGCAGTTACGTTTCGAATGAGCAGTTCTTC. Residues: CASSYVSNEQFF.

This clone was detected only once. V gene TRBV2 combines with J gene TRBJ1-5, with a possible D match to TRBD1 (6 bases). CDR3 size: 15 residues. The germline gives CDR1 SNHLY, CDR2 FYNNEI. Trimming pared 6 bases from V and 3 bases from J, leaving 15 bases between. Here the CDR3 reads CASRERTVNNQPQHF. CDR3 nucleotide sequence: TGTGCCAGCAGAGAAAGGACAGTGAACAATCAGCCCCAGCATTTT.